A selection of T cell receptor beta chains follows, all from one sample in a study of response to subunit inactivated influenza vaccine. One entry per CDR3 protein, called by TCRdb with MiXCR from the RT-PCR reads. There are hundreds of thousands of distinct CDR3 sequences in the sample; less than 20% occur only once, and under 13% lies in the top ten. This sample comprised PBMCs from blood, obtained less than 6 days after vaccination. The receptors originated from a man between 45 and 60 years old who received an inactivated influenza vaccine. Both conserved end residues are part of each CDR3. A D gene is named only where the DNA matches it firmly. Some rows have no size entry. The others give once, few or many, or a class for an expanded clone.

CDR3 DNA: TGCGCCAGCAGCCAACAGCGGGGAGACAATGAGCAGTTCTTC
CDR3 protein: CASSQQRGDNEQFF
clone size: -
J gene: TRBJ2-1
D gene: TRBD2
V gene: TRBV4-1

CDR3 DNA: TGCAGTGCTAGAGATCTTTTGGGTACCTACGAGCAGTTCTTC
CDR3 protein: CSARDLLGTYEQFF
clone size: -
J gene: TRBJ2-1
D gene: -
V gene: TRBV20-1

CDR3 DNA: TGTGCCAGCAGTTTATCACCCCCGGTACCCCAGCATTTT
CDR3 protein: CASSLSPPVPQHF
clone size: few
J gene: TRBJ1-5
D gene: -
V gene: TRBV28

CDR3 DNA: TGCGCCAGCAGCTTGGACGTGAACACTGAAGCTTTCTTT
CDR3 protein: CASSLDVNTEAFF
clone size: many
J gene: TRBJ1-1
D gene: -
V gene: TRBV5-1

CDR3 DNA: TGCGCCAGCAGCCAAGGCAGCCTATGGGACAGGGGGGAATTGAACACTGAAGCTTTCTTT
CDR3 protein: CASSQGSLWDRGELNTEAFF
clone size: few
J gene: TRBJ1-1
D gene: TRBD1
V gene: TRBV4-1

CDR3 DNA: TGCGCCAGCAGCTTGGGGGACTTGGGAGGCGAGCAGTACTTC
CDR3 protein: CASSLGDLGGEQYF
clone size: -
J gene: TRBJ2-7
D gene: -
V gene: TRBV5-1

CDR3 DNA: TGCAGCGTTGGAACCGGACAGGGTCTGGGAGAGACCCAGTACTTC
CDR3 protein: CSVGTGQGLGETQYF
clone size: many
J gene: TRBJ2-5
D gene: TRBD1
V gene: TRBV29-1

CDR3 DNA: TGTGCCAGCAGTGTCTGGGACGCAGGTCGTTCCTACGAGCAGTACTTC
CDR3 protein: CASSVWDAGRSYEQYF
clone size: many
J gene: TRBJ2-7
D gene: -
V gene: TRBV25-1

CDR3 DNA: TGCGCCAGCAGCTTGGCGGGCACCGGGGAGCTGTTTTTT
CDR3 protein: CASSLAGTGELFF
clone size: many
J gene: TRBJ2-2
D gene: -
V gene: TRBV5-1

CDR3 DNA: TGTGCCATCAGCGAGGAGTCCCCTAGCACAGATACGCAGTATTTT
CDR3 protein: CAISEESPSTDTQYF
clone size: few
J gene: TRBJ2-3
D gene: -
V gene: TRBV10-3

CDR3 DNA: TGCAGTGCAAACAGGGATTTTGGGCCTGGAAACACCATATATTTT
CDR3 protein: CSANRDFGPGNTIYF
clone size: -
J gene: TRBJ1-3
D gene: -
V gene: TRBV20-1

CDR3 DNA: TGTGCCAGCAGCCCTAACAGGGCGGGAAAACTGTTTTTT
CDR3 protein: CASSPNRAGKLFF
clone size: -
J gene: TRBJ1-4
D gene: -
V gene: TRBV5-8

CDR3 DNA: TGCAGTGCTAGAGATCTAGACAGAACGACCTACAATGAGCAGTTCTTC
CDR3 protein: CSARDLDRTTYNEQFF
clone size: once
J gene: TRBJ2-1
D gene: -
V gene: TRBV20-1

CDR3 DNA: TGCAGCGTTGATTCGCCGGGAGACCTCTACAATGAGCAGTTCTTC
CDR3 protein: CSVDSPGDLYNEQFF
clone size: -
J gene: TRBJ2-1
D gene: -
V gene: TRBV29-1

CDR3 DNA: TGTGCCACTCGTGGGGGGGCCAAAAACATTCAGTACTTC
CDR3 protein: CATRGGAKNIQYF
clone size: -
J gene: TRBJ2-4
D gene: -
V gene: TRBV28

CDR3 DNA: TGTGCCAGCAGTTTCTCGGGACAGGAGACTGGAAACACCATATATTTT
CDR3 protein: CASSFSGQETGNTIYF
clone size: -
J gene: TRBJ1-3
D gene: TRBD1
V gene: TRBV2

CDR3 DNA: TGTGCCAGCAGCGTAGGAGGGTGGGCAGATACGCAGTATTTT
CDR3 protein: CASSVGGWADTQYF
clone size: few
J gene: TRBJ2-3
D gene: -
V gene: TRBV9